This T cell receptor (beta chain) was obtained from a study of T cell clonality in common variable immunodeficiency. This clone occurred many times. The read ends 3 residues early relative to the CDR3; the germline J gene fills the gap. Unmatched junction bases numbered 14, after V lost 6 bases and J lost 4 bases. The V gene's germline CDR1 is DFQATT and CDR2 SNEGSKA (reference sequence). The CDR3 is made up of 16 amino acids. TCRdb's table, derived via immunoSEQ multiplex PCR, lists solely in-frame clones and lacks some. This sample has some 38,000 clones, each found more than once. The chain uses TRBV20-1 and TRBJ2-1; 8 nucleotides agree with TRBD2. The TCR sequence derives from a person aged 18 to 70 in good health. The sample taken for sequencing was peripheral blood mononuclear cells. CDR3 amino acids: CSAPNAGSGAYNEQFF. Incomplete CDR3 DNA: TGCAGTGCCCCCAATGCCGGTAGCGGGGCGTACAATGAG.